Listed below are T cell receptor beta chains from one sample, sequenced in a study of OX40 agonist ivuxolimab in advanced cancers. Data came from immunoSEQ multiplex PCR; TCRdb stores just in-frame clones and leaves some out. The sample holds about 77,000 clones, roughly 85% seen once. Sequencing used CD4+ or CD8+ T cells sorted from blood, obtained in a trial of the OX40 agonist ivuxolimab. Source of these receptors: an adult with an advanced solid tumor such as melanoma, head and neck, liver or kidney cancer. The CDR3 runs from the conserved cysteine through the conserved F or W. The order of the fields is J gene, clone size, V gene, D gene, CDR3 length, CDR3 protein, CDR3 DNA. D genes are given only for firm matches. A clone size is listed for some rows: how often the clone was seen (once, few, many), or a class if it is expanded.

>TRBJ2-3|-|TRBV9|-|15
CASSVGNRRGDTQYF
TGTGCCAGCAGCGTAGGGAACCGGAGAGGAGATACGCAGTATTTT
>TRBJ1-4|-|TRBV27|TRBD1|14
CASSQTGGEEKLFF
TGTGCCAGCAGCCAGACAGGGGGGGAGGAAAAACTGTTTTTT
>TRBJ2-1|-|TRBV18|-|15
CASSPLDLGYNEQFF
TGTGCCAGCTCACCACTAGACCTGGGGTACAATGAGCAGTTCTTC
>TRBJ2-3|-|TRBV6-5|-|15
CASSYSGQFADTQYF
TGTGCCAGCAGTTACTCAGGACAGTTTGCAGATACGCAGTATTTT
>TRBJ2-7|-|TRBV30|-|14
CAWSGGGAPYEQYF
TGTGCCTGGAGTGGTGGGGGCGCCCCCTACGAGCAGTACTTC
>TRBJ2-4|-|TRBV30|-|15
CAWSVGTIAKNIQYF
TGTGCCTGGAGTGTGGGAACCATAGCCAAAAACATTCAGTACTTC
>TRBJ2-2|-|TRBV9|-|15
CASSVASANTGELFF
TGTGCCAGCAGCGTAGCTAGCGCGAACACCGGGGAGCTGTTTTTT
>TRBJ2-3|-|TRBV5-4|TRBD1|16
CASSLGRDRGRDTQYF
TGTGCCAGCAGCTTGGGGAGGGACAGGGGGCGAGATACGCAGTATTTT
>TRBJ2-7|once|TRBV2|TRBD1|14
CASRLTGGSYEQYF
TGTGCCAGCAGGCTGACAGGGGGCTCATACGAGCAGTACTTC
>TRBJ1-2|-|TRBV18|-|13
CASSSEGADGYTF
TGTGCCAGCTCCTCAGAGGGCGCGGATGGCTACACCTTC
>TRBJ2-7|few|TRBV6-5|TRBD1|15
CASSYDPQGAYEQYF
TGTGCCAGCAGTTATGACCCCCAGGGGGCCTACGAGCAGTACTTC
>TRBJ1-2|once|TRBV11-2|TRBD1|14
CASSRGTATYGYTF
TGTGCCAGCAGCCGGGGGACAGCGACTTATGGCTACACCTTC
>TRBJ1-2|many|TRBV29-1|TRBD1|14
CSAPGQGEGRGYTF
TGCAGCGCGCCTGGACAGGGGGAAGGGAGGGGCTACACCTTC
>TRBJ2-3|-|TRBV29-1|TRBD2|15
CSVELAGGAADTQYF
TGCAGCGTTGAATTGGCGGGGGGAGCGGCAGATACGCAGTATTTT
>TRBJ1-3|-|TRBV19|-|11
CASSFPGTIYF
TGTGCCAGTAGTTTTCCGGGCACCATATATTTT
>TRBJ2-5|few|TRBV7-7|TRBD1|13
CASSRQGAETQYF
TGTGCTAGCAGCCGACAGGGGGCAGAGACCCAGTACTTC
>TRBJ2-5|-|TRBV19|-|11
CASSSGPYQYF
TGTGCCAGTAGTTCCGGGCCCTACCAGTACTTC
>TRBJ1-4|-|TRBV18|-|17
CASSRIGRGLIDEKLFF
TGTGCCAGCTCACGGATAGGCAGGGGTCTTATCGATGAAAAACTGTTTTTT
>TRBJ2-3|-|TRBV5-1|TRBD1|16
CASSSGDRGGTDTQYF
TGCGCCAGCAGCTCGGGGGACAGGGGCGGCACAGATACGCAGTATTTT
>TRBJ1-2|-|TRBV7-9|-|14
CASSPDRPGYGYTF
TGTGCCAGCAGCCCGGACCGACCCGGTTATGGCTACACCTTC
>TRBJ1-6|-|TRBV19|-|14
CASSPGSYNSPLHF
TGTGCCAGTAGCCCAGGTTCCTATAATTCACCCCTCCACTTT
>TRBJ2-3|-|TRBV19|-|13
CASTGTGQDTQYF
TGTGCCAGTACCGGGACTGGGCAAGATACGCAGTATTTT
>TRBJ1-2|-|TRBV6-1|TRBD1|15
CASSGETGGPGGYTF
TGTGCCAGCAGTGGTGAAACAGGGGGACCTGGTGGCTACACCTTC
>TRBJ1-2|-|TRBV5-1|-|14
CASSSPGGDYGYTF
TGCGCCAGCAGCTCCCCCGGGGGAGACTATGGCTACACCTTC
>TRBJ2-5|-|TRBV7-2|-|13
CASSFRRQETQYF
TGTGCCAGCAGCTTCCGGCGGCAAGAGACCCAGTACTTC
>TRBJ2-1|-|TRBV15|-|14
CATSRAYSLEEQFF
TGTGCCACCAGCAGAGCTTACAGTCTCGAGGAGCAGTTCTTC
>TRBJ2-1|-|TRBV29-1|-|10
CSAGGESLIF
TGCAGCGCCGGCGGGGAATCCCTAATCTTC
>TRBJ1-4|once|TRBV19|TRBD1|15
CASRRTTGRHEKLFF
TGTGCCAGTAGACGTACGACAGGGAGGCATGAAAAACTGTTTTTT
>TRBJ2-1|-|TRBV10-3|-|15
CAISRDPSSYNEQFF
TGTGCCATCAGTCGGGACCCCAGCTCCTACAATGAGCAGTTCTTC
>TRBJ1-1|-|TRBV10-3|-|13
CAISKQGNTEAFF
TGTGCCATCAGTAAACAGGGGAACACTGAAGCTTTCTTT
>TRBJ1-3|-|TRBV19|-|14
CASSMTDSGNTIYF
TGTGCCAGTAGTATGACGGACTCTGGAAACACCATATATTTT
>TRBJ1-3|-|TRBV6-5|-|16
CASSYSMSGNGNTIYF
TGTGCCAGCAGTTACTCGATGTCGGGGAACGGAAACACCATATATTTT
>TRBJ2-7|-|TRBV7-2|TRBD2|15
CASSIPRGGSYEQYF
TGTGCCAGCAGCATCCCCCGCGGGGGTTCCTACGAGCAGTACTTC
>TRBJ1-5|once|TRBV7-8|-|13
CASSFSKNQPQHF
TGTGCCAGCAGCTTCTCCAAAAATCAGCCCCAGCATTTT
>TRBJ2-3|-|TRBV30|-|17
CAFRPQGNRDTADTQYF
TGTGCCTTCCGGCCGCAGGGAAATCGTGATACTGCAGATACGCAGTATTTT
>TRBJ1-6|-|TRBV19|-|13
CASSPNTNSPLHF
TGTGCCAGTAGTCCGAACACAAATTCACCCCTCCACTTT
>TRBJ1-5|-|TRBV7-9|TRBD1|15
CASSMGQLSNQPQHF
TGTGCCAGCAGCATGGGACAGTTAAGCAATCAGCCCCAGCATTTT